Below are 3 T cell receptor beta chains sequenced from a single sample in a study of T cell clonotyping in hematopoietic cell transplantation. Indicated time point: recipient sample about 28 days before transplant, after cytoreduction. Sequenced by immunoSEQ multiplex PCR; TCRdb stores in-frame clones only, minus some. The sample records roughly 20,000 clones, around 88% being singletons. The source was peripheral blood mononuclear cells, collected before stem cell transplant. These receptor sequences come from a man aged 45-65 years with acute myeloid leukemia. Some clones in this sample may be carry-over from other donors' samples.

This chain's CDR3 is CAISESLAQKVQYF. In nucleotides, the CDR3 is TGTGCCATCAGTGAGTCGTTGGCGCAAAAGGTGCAGTACTTC. This chain links TRBV10-3 with TRBJ2-7; D gene ambiguous. Trimming cost V 0 bases and J 9 bases, with 15 bases left between them. CDR3 length equals 14 residues. Germline assignment: CDR1 ENHRY and CDR2 SYGVKD.

This clone is medium-sized. The V gene is TRBV6-5, the J gene TRBJ1-6; D perhaps matches TRBD1 (6 bases). V lost 2 bases and J lost 10, with 15 bases in between. Germline V gives CDR1 MNHEY, CDR2 SVGAGI. This CDR3 is built from 15 residues. The CDR3 DNA reads as TGTGCCAGCAGTTACGAGGGCAGGGGTAGGTCACCCCTCCACTTT. Translation gives CASSYEGRGRSPLHF.

The rearrangement links TRBV7-2 to TRBJ2-5; D gene unclear. The CDR3 length is 13 residues. Germline values: CDR1 SGHTA, CDR2 FQGNSA. V was pared by 3 bases and J by 4 bases, with 9 bases between. CDR3 nucleotide sequence: TGTGCCAGCAGCTTGAAAAGGGCAGAGACCCAGTACTTC. It encodes CASSLKRAETQYF.